The 28 T cell receptor beta chains in this list originate from one sample, sequenced in a study of blood T cell repertoires in COVID-19. Profiled with immunoSEQ multiplex PCR; TCRdb holds only in-frame clones, not every one. The sample holds roughly 520,000 clones, 70% to 90% seen once. What was sequenced was PBMCs or T cells enriched from blood (not recorded which). These receptors were taken from a woman aged 40 to 50 who had recovered from COVID-19.

The rearrangement uses TRBV19 and TRBJ2-5; D gene ambiguous. Deletions cut 3 bases from V and 3 bases from J, with 8 bases between. This CDR3 region has 13 residues. Germline CDR1 is LNHDA and CDR2 is SQIVND (reference sequence). CDR3 amino acids: CASSIGRKETQYF. DNA of the CDR3: TGTGCCAGTAGTATTGGCAGAAAAGAGACCCAGTACTTC. The full variable domain, completed using reference TRBV19 and TRBJ2-5, is DGGITQSPKYLFRKEGQNVTLSCEQNLNHDAMYWYRQDPGQGLRLIYYSQIVNDFQKGDIAEGYSVSREKKESFPLTVTSAQKNPTAFYLCASSIGRKETQYFGPGTRLLVL.

This rearrangement joins TRBV30 to TRBJ1-2, with D possibly being TRBD1 (6 bases). This CDR3 has 12 amino acids. Between the trimmed V and J ends, which lost 3 bases and 7 bases, there was a span of 12 bases. Germline lookup yields CDR1 GTSNPN and CDR2 SVGIG (reference sequence). CDR3 sequence reads: CAWSRHRAGYTF. The CDR3 DNA reads as TGTGCCTGGAGCCGCCACAGGGCTGGCTACACCTTC.

V usage is TRBV6-5 and J usage is TRBJ2-3; 7 bases are shared with TRBD1. Per the germline V gene, CDR1 is MNHEY and CDR2 is SVGAGI. The trim removed 5 bases at V and 5 bases at J, leaving 7 bases unmatched. The CDR3 extends over 14 amino acids. The CDR3 region is CASSQTGAGDTQYF. CDR3 DNA: TGTGCCAGCAGTCAAACAGGGGCGGGAGATACGCAGTATTTT.

V usage is TRBV4-2 and J usage is TRBJ2-7; perhaps TRBD2 as D (5 bases). This CDR3 is 15 amino acids long. Per the germline V gene, CDR1 is LGHNA and CDR2 is YNFKEQ. Trimming stripped 1 base from V and 1 base from J, with 11 bases between. This CDR3 reads CASSQGETESYEQYF. The CDR3 DNA reads TGTGCCAGCAGCCAAGGGGAGACGGAATCCTACGAGCAGTACTTC.

V usage is TRBV5-1 and J usage is TRBJ2-3, with D possibly TRBD1 on 7 matching bases. V lost 0 bases and J 5 bases, leaving 10 bases between the germline ends. The CDR3 contains 14 residues. Germline V gives CDR1 SGHRS, CDR2 YFSETQ. For the CDR3, the DNA is TGCGCCAGCAGCTTGGGACAGGGAGGAGATACGCAGTATTTT. It translates to CASSLGQGGDTQYF.

The chain has TRBV19 and TRBJ2-7; D is possibly TRBD2 (6 bases). CDR1 and CDR2 from the germline V gene are LNHDA and SQIVND (reference sequence). The CDR3 runs 14 residues. V lost 5 bases, J lost 2 bases, and 13 bases lay in between. CDR3 in DNA: TGTGCCAGTAGTCGTTCTGGCGGGGCCTACGAGCAGTACTTC. This encodes CASSRSGGAYEQYF.

V usage is TRBV4-1 and J usage is TRBJ1-3; the D is unclear. This CDR3 has 15 residues. V was cut by 5 bases and J by 0 bases, with 11 bases left in between. CDR1 is MGHRA and CDR2 is YSYEKL in the germline V gene. The CDR3 sequence: CASSFRLSSGNTIYF. The DNA for the CDR3 is TGCGCCAGCAGCTTCCGACTGTCCTCTGGAAACACCATATATTTT.

The chain carries TRBV11-2 and TRBJ1-2; no firm D call. The CDR3 length is 13 residues. Germline-derived CDR1 and CDR2 are SGHAT and FQNNGV. Trimming took off 0 bases at V and 7 bases at J, with 9 bases between the two ends. The CDR3 loop reads CASSLDAGSGYTF. CDR3 nucleotides: TGTGCCAGCAGCTTAGATGCGGGTAGTGGCTACACCTTC.

The J gene is TRBJ2-7, the V gene TRBV5-1; D not certain. Trimming took 7 bases from V and 6 from J, leaving 14 bases between them. The CDR3 extends over 12 amino acids. The germline CDR1 and CDR2 sequences are SGHRS and YFSETQ. CDR3: CASLSPLGEQYF. CDR3 sequence (DNA): TGCGCCAGCTTATCCCCCCTCGGCGAGCAGTACTTC.

CDR3 region: CASSFGQGGGYEQYF. The CDR3 region has the DNA TGTGCCAGCAGTTTCGGTCAGGGAGGGGGCTACGAGCAGTACTTC. This rearrangement joins TRBV27 to TRBJ2-7; TRBD2 might be the D (7 bases). V was clipped by 3 bases and J by 3 bases, with 15 bases between them. Germline CDR1 is MNHEY and CDR2 is SMNVEV (reference sequence). This CDR3 contains 15 residues.

On this clone itself: Other DNA sequences from this sample encode an identical CDR3 as well. The chain joins TRBV3-1 (or the pseudogene TRBV3-2) to TRBJ2-7, with D tentatively TRBD2 (5 bases). This CDR3 contains 12 residues. Germline values: CDR1 LGHDT, CDR2 YNNKEL (reference sequence). The V end lost 4 bases, the J end lost 3 bases, and 7 bases lay between the germline ends. The CDR3 protein is CASSPRGYEQYF. The CDR3, as DNA: TGTGCCAGCAGCCCCCGGGGCTACGAGCAGTACTTC.

The chain links TRBV18 to TRBJ1-3; 10 bases are shared with TRBD1. This CDR3 contains 15 residues. CDR1 KGHSH and CDR2 LQKENI come from the germline V gene. V shed 4 bases and J 4 bases; nucleotides not matched to a gene: 4. In DNA, the CDR3 is TGTGCCAGCTCACGACAGGGGGCCGGGGGAAACACCATATATTTT. It encodes CASSRQGAGGNTIYF.

The chain uses TRBV5-5 and TRBJ1-4; tentatively, D is TRBD1 (6 bases). Germline-derived CDR1 and CDR2 are SGHKS and YYEKEE (reference sequence). The length of the CDR3 is 14 residues. V lost 0 bases, J lost 5 bases, and 8 bases lay in between. CDR3: CASSLGGRNEKLFF. Written as DNA, the CDR3 is TGTGCCAGCAGCTTGGGGGGGCGCAATGAAAAACTGTTTTTT. The whole variable domain, remainder taken from reference TRBV5-5 and TRBJ1-4, is DAGVTQSPTHLIKTRGQQVTLRCSPISGHKSVSWYQQVLGQGPQFIFQYYEKEERGRGNFPDRFSARQFPNYSSELNVNALLLGDSALYLCASSLGGRNEKLFFGSGTQLSVL.

The chain uses TRBV5-8 and TRBJ1-2; D remains unclear. Germline CDR1 is SGHTS and CDR2 is YDEGEE. Trimming removed 0 bases from V and 4 bases from J, with 4 bases in between. CDR3 size: 12 residues. This chain's CDR3 is CASSLGAYGYTF. The DNA for the CDR3 is TGTGCCAGCAGCTTGGGGGCCTATGGCTACACCTTC.

This clone was seen just once. V and J are TRBV6-1 and TRBJ2-1; perhaps TRBD2 as D (5 bases). This CDR3 contains 15 residues. Trimming left V 0 bases short and J 4 bases short, with 10 bases between. CDR1 MNHNS and CDR2 SASEGT come from the germline V gene. CDR3 bases: TGTGCCAGCAGTGAAGCTCCTACGGGGTACAATGAGCAGTTCTTC. It codes for CASSEAPTGYNEQFF.

The chain carries TRBV11-3 and TRBJ1-2, with 7 bases that match TRBD1. Germline V gene data show CDR1 as SGHNT and CDR2 as YENEEA. V was pared by 4 bases and J by 4 bases, with 3 bases of the junction left unmatched. The CDR3 sequence is 13 residues long. The CDR3 DNA reads as TGTGCCAGCAGCTCCCGACAGGGCTATGGCTACACCTTC. This sequence encodes CASSSRQGYGYTF.

The rearrangement uses TRBV6-5 and TRBJ2-3; TRBD2 aligns across 11 bases. Germline CDR1 reads MNHEY; CDR2 reads SVGAGI. J lost 5 bases, V lost 2 bases, and 6 bases had no gene match. This CDR3 has 16 amino acids. The CDR3 sequence is CASSYLASGRRDTQYF. For the CDR3, the DNA is TGTGCCAGCAGTTACCTGGCTAGCGGGAGGAGAGATACGCAGTATTTT.

V usage is TRBV9 and J usage is TRBJ2-2; D is possibly TRBD2 (5 bases). Germline loops: CDR1 SGDLS, CDR2 YYNGEE. The V end was cut by 2 bases, the J end by 0 bases, with 8 bases between. There are 15 residues in the CDR3. CDR3 bases: TGTGCCAGCAGCGTGATGGGAGCGAACACCGGGGAGCTGTTTTTT. Its translation: CASSVMGANTGELFF.

J is TRBJ1-1 and V is TRBV13; possible D gene TRBD1, 6 bases. Germline CDR1 PRHDT, CDR2 FYEKMQ (reference sequence). This CDR3 has 15 residues. The V end lost 8 bases, the J end lost 5 bases, and 21 bases lay between the germline ends. This CDR3 is CASGQPVQGETEAFF. The CDR3 DNA is TGTGCCAGCGGCCAGCCCGTACAGGGAGAAACTGAAGCTTTCTTT.

V usage is TRBV20-1 and J usage is TRBJ1-1; D gene ambiguous. The V gene's germline CDR1 is DFQATT and CDR2 SNEGSKA (reference sequence). The CDR3 extends over 11 amino acids. V was clipped by 1 base and J by 8 bases, with 8 bases between them. The CDR3 protein is CSARARGEAFF. CDR3 DNA: TGCAGTGCTAGAGCACGAGGAGAAGCTTTCTTT.

V is TRBV11-2 and J is TRBJ2-1, with 13 bases identical to TRBD2. Unmatched junction bases numbered 8, after V lost 5 bases and J lost 7 bases. Germline lookup yields CDR1 SGHAT and CDR2 FQNNGV. The CDR3 totals 16 residues. This CDR3 is CASSLRTSGGLNEQFF. CDR3 DNA: TGTGCCAGCAGCCTCAGGACTAGCGGGGGCTTAAATGAGCAGTTCTTC. Supplemented by reference TRBV11-2 and TRBJ2-1, the full variable domain reads EAGVAQSPRYKIIEKRQSVAFWCNPISGHATLYWYQQILGQGPKLLIQFQNNGVVDDSQLPKDRFSAERLKGVDSTLKIQPAKLEDSAVYLCASSLRTSGGLNEQFFGPGTRLTVL.

The chain joins TRBV19 to TRBJ2-7; 9 bases fit TRBD1. Per germline, CDR1 LNHDA and CDR2 SQIVND (reference sequence). V was pared by 5 bases and J by 4 bases, with 9 bases of the junction left unmatched. The CDR3 consists of 15 residues. CDR3 sequence: CASSPEQGARYEQYF. The CDR3 DNA sequence: TGTGCCAGTAGTCCGGAACAGGGGGCACGGTACGAGCAGTACTTC.

The chain is built from TRBV7-2 and TRBJ2-7; D gene ambiguous. V lost 0 bases and J 4 bases, leaving 10 bases between the germline ends. Germline CDR1 reads SGHTA; CDR2 reads FQGNSA. CDR3 length: 14 amino acids. This CDR3 is CASSLAPDPYEQYF. CDR3 nucleotides: TGTGCCAGCAGCTTAGCCCCAGATCCATACGAGCAGTACTTC.

This chain joins TRBV7-9 and TRBJ2-1; 9 bases align to TRBD2. The CDR3 is made up of 16 amino acids. Germline V lookup: CDR1 SEHNR, CDR2 FQNEAQ (reference sequence). J lost 7 bases, V lost 2 bases, and 9 bases had no gene match. CDR3 in amino acids: CASSLIPSGTGNEQFF. The CDR3 DNA sequence: TGTGCCAGCAGCTTAATCCCTAGCGGGACGGGGAATGAGCAGTTCTTC. Variable domain in full (rest from reference TRBV7-9 and TRBJ2-1): DTGVSQNPRHKITKRGQNVTFRCDPISEHNRLYWYRQTLGQGPEFLTYFQNEAQLEKSRLLSDRFSAERPKGSFSTLEIQRTEQGDSAMYLCASSLIPSGTGNEQFFGPGTRLTVL.

This clone was detected once. This chain uses TRBV11-3 with TRBJ2-5, with 11 bases matching TRBD2. The CDR3 is made up of 16 amino acids. Germline V CDR1 and CDR2: SGHNT, YENEEA. V lost 5 bases, J lost 4 bases, and 9 bases stayed unmatched. CDR3 DNA sequence: TGTGCCAGCAGCAGGTACCTAGCGGGAGGAGGAGAGACCCAGTACTTC. Residues: CASSRYLAGGGETQYF.

The gene calls are TRBV7-2 and TRBJ2-7; D not certain. This CDR3 comprises 13 residues. The germline CDR1 and CDR2 sequences are SGHTA and FQGNSA. V was shortened by 3 bases and J by 9 bases, with 15 bases between the two germline ends. CDR3 loop: CASSFDEATLQYF. CDR3 coding DNA: TGTGCCAGCAGCTTCGACGAGGCTACGCTGCAGTACTTC.

V usage is TRBV6-4 and J usage is TRBJ2-1; 11 nucleotides agree with TRBD2. The ends lost 3 bases at V and 11 bases at J; junction bases unmatched: 18. CDR1 MRHNA and CDR2 SNTAGT come from the germline V gene. This CDR3 region has 18 residues. CDR3 nucleotides: TGTGCCAGCAGTGAGATCCTAGCGGGGGGCCGTCTACAATCGAAGCAGTTCTTC. It yields the protein CASSEILAGGRLQSKQFF.

The V and J genes are TRBV4-1 and TRBJ2-2; 9 positions match TRBD1. In germline, CDR1 is MGHRA, CDR2 YSYEKL. The V and J ends lost 6 bases and 2 bases, in that order; junction bases with no gene match: 7. The CDR3 runs 16 residues. CDR3 in amino acids: CASRLGQGSNTGELFF. DNA for the CDR3: TGCGCCAGCAGACTAGGACAGGGGAGTAACACCGGGGAGCTGTTTTTT.